Sequencing of this T cell receptor beta chain was carried out in a study of blood T cell repertoires in COVID-19. Study-level background: In each case, the material was cDNA or gDNA derived from T cells, B-cell-depleted T cells, or PBMCs.

This study enrolled people aged 18 to 89 from about two dozen US geographic areas. Germline V gene lookup returns CDR1 GTSNPN and CDR2 SVGIG (reference sequence). The V segment lost 5 bases and the J segment 4 bases; nucleotides outside the gene matches: 11. The CDR3 consists of 16 residues. A single count supports this clone. The authors' processing: Amplification from reference gene primers served as the basis for estimated nucleated cell counts. TCRdb's table, derived via immunoSEQ multiplex PCR, lists solely in-frame clones and lacks some. V and J calls and clone size are copied from that table; D and trimming were computed from the DNA. The sample consists of roughly 300,000 clones, roughly 85% of them appearing once.

Input material: PBMCs or T cells enriched from blood (not recorded which). The chain has TRBV30 and TRBJ1-6; 7 nucleotides align to TRBD1. The clonotype comes from a woman between 45 and 60 years old who had recovered from COVID-19. CDR3 residues: CAWSRTGSLYNSPLHF. CDR3 bases: TGTGCCTGGTCTAGGACAGGTTCTCTTTATAATTCACCCCTCCACTTT.